This T cell receptor beta chain was sequenced during a study of control samples from healthy donors and cancer patients. Repertoires were generated with immunoSEQ multiplex PCR, while TCRdb's copy carries only in-frame clones and drops some. Among 100,000 to 150,000 clones listed, around 86% were seen once. Per germline, CDR1 SNHLY and CDR2 FYNNEI. The ends lost 4 bases at V and 5 bases at J; junction bases unmatched: 5. The CDR3 is 15 residues long. This clone was detected once. The sequenced material came from blood. This chain links TRBV2 with TRBJ2-1, with 10 bases aligning to TRBD2. This clonotype was obtained from a man aged 35-49 years in good health. This CDR3 reads CASSGSGGIDNEQFF. The CDR3 DNA reads TGTGCCAGCAGTGGTAGCGGGGGGATAGACAATGAGCAGTTCTTC. The full variable domain, in which reference TRBV2 and TRBJ2-1 provide the parts outside the CDR3, is EPEVTQTPSHQVTQMGQEVILRCVPISNHLYFYWYRQILGQKVEFLVSFYNNEISEKSEIFDDQFSVERPDGSNFTLKIRSTKLEDSAMYFCASSGSGGIDNEQFFGPGTRLTVL.